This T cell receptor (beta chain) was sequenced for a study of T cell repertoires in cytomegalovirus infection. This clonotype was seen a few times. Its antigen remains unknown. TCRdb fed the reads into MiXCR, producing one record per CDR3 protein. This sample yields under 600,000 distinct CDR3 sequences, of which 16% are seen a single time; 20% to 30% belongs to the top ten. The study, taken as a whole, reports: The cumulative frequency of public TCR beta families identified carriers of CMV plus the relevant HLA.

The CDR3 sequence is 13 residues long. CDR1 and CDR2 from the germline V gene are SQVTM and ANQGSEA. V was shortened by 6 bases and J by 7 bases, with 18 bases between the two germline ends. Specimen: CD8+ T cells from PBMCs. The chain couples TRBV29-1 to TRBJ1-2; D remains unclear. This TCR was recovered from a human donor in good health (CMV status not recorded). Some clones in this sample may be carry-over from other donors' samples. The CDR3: CSVIRTGDSGYTF. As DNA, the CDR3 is TGCAGCGTGATAAGGACGGGCGATTCTGGCTACACCTTC.